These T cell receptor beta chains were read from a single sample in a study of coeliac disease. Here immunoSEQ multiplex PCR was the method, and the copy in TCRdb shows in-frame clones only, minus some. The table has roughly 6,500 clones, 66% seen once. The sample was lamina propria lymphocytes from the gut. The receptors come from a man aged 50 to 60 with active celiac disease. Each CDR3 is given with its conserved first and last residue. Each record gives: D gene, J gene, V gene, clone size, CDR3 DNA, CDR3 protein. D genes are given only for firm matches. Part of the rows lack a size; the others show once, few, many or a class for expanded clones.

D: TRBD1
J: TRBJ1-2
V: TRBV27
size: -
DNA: TGTGCCAGCAGTTTATCCGGGACAGCTACTTCCAATGGCTACACCTTC
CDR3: CASSLSGTATSNGYTF

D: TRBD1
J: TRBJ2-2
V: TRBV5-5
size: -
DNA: TGTGCCAGCAGGTTACCGGGACAGGCTAAAACCGGGGAGCTGTTTTTT
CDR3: CASRLPGQAKTGELFF

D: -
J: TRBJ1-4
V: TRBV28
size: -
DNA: TGTGCCAGCGGCAGGTTCGGTGAAAAACTGTTTTTT
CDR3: CASGRFGEKLFF

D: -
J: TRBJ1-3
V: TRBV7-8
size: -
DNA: TGTGCCAGCAGCTCGCTGGGAGGAAGCTCTGGAAACACCATATATTTT
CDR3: CASSSLGGSSGNTIYF

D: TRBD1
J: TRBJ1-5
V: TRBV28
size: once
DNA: TGTGCCAGCAGCGTGCTTATCCCGGCGGACAGGGAGGGGGGTCAGCCCCAGCATTTT
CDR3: CASSVLIPADREGGQPQHF

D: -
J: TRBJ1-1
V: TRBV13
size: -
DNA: TGTGCCAGCAGCTTTAGGAGGGGTCGGAGCACTGAAGCTTTCTTT
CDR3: CASSFRRGRSTEAFF

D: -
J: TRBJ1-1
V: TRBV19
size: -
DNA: TGTGCCAGTAGTGTCACAGTACTGAACACTGAAGCTTTCTTT
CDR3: CASSVTVLNTEAFF

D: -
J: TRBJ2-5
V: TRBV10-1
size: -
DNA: TGCGCCAGAAGCTCATTGACGACTAAAGAGACCCAGTACTTC
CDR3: CARSSLTTKETQYF

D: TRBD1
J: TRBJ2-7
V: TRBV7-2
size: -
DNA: TGTGCCAGCAGCTTACGGACAGGGGGATCCCACGAGCAGTACTTC
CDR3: CASSLRTGGSHEQYF

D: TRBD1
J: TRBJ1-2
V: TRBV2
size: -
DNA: TGTGCCAGCTCCAGACAGGGGACGGCTAACTATGGCTACACCTTC
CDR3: CASSRQGTANYGYTF

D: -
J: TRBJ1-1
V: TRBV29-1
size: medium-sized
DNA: TGCAGCGCCAAATTGGAGGGGAGCACTGAAGCTTTCTTT
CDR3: CSAKLEGSTEAFF

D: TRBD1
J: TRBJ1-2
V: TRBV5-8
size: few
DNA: TGTGCCAGCAGCCCCGGGACAGGGAGCAGGGATGGCTACACCTTC
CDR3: CASSPGTGSRDGYTF

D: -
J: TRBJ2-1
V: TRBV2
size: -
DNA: TGTGCCAGCAGTGTGACAGGTCGTCACAATGAGCAGTTCTTC
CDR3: CASSVTGRHNEQFF

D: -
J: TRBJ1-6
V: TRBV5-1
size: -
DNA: TGCGCCAGCAGGCCTGTTGCTGGGGCTAATTCACCCCTCCACTTT
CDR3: CASRPVAGANSPLHF

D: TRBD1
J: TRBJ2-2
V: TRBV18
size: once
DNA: TGTGCCAGCTCACCCACACCGAGACAGGGTACTACCGGGGAGCTGTTTTTT
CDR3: CASSPTPRQGTTGELFF

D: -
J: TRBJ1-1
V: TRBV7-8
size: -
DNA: TGTGCCAGCAGCTTCGGGTCGAGGCAGACTTACACTGAAGCTTTCTTT
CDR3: CASSFGSRQTYTEAFF

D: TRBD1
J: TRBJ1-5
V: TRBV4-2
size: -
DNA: TGTGCCAGCAGCCGAGGGTCCAGGGGGTATCATCAGCCCCAGCATTTT
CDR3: CASSRGSRGYHQPQHF

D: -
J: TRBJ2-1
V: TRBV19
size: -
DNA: TGTGCCAGTAGTGTACTCGGCTGGAGTGAGCAGTTCTTC
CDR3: CASSVLGWSEQFF

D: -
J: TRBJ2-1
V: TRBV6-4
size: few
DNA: TGTGCCAGCAGTGACTCAGCGGAAACCTACAATGAGCAGTTCTTC
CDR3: CASSDSAETYNEQFF

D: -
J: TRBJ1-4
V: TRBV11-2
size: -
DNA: TGTGCCAGCAGCTACGACAGTTATGAAAAACTGTTTTTT
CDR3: CASSYDSYEKLFF

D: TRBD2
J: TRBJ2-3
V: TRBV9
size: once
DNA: TGTGCCAGCAGCGGGGGACTAGCGAGCACAGATACGCAGTATTTT
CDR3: CASSGGLASTDTQYF

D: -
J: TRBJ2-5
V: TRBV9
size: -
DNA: TGTGCCAGCAGCGTGGGGCAGGGTCAGGAGACCCAGTACTTC
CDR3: CASSVGQGQETQYF

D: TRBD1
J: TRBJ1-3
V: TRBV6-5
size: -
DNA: TGTGCCAGCAGTTACGGGACAGATTTCTCTGGAAACACCATATATTTT
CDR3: CASSYGTDFSGNTIYF

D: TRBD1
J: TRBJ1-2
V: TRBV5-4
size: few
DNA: TGTGCCAGCAGCTTGAACAGGGGTCACTATGGCTACACCTTC
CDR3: CASSLNRGHYGYTF

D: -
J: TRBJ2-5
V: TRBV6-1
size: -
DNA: TGTGCCAGCAGTGAAGCGTCGGCGGGACAAGAGACCCAGTACTTC
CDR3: CASSEASAGQETQYF

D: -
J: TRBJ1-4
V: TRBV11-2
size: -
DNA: TGTGCCAGCAAGAGTTTTGGGGGCGCAACCGAAAAACTGTTTTTT
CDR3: CASKSFGGATEKLFF

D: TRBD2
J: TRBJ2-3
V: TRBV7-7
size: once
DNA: TGTGCCAGCAGCTTAGCTAGCGGGGGCACAGATACGCAGTATTTT
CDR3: CASSLASGGTDTQYF

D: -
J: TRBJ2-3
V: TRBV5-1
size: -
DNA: TGCGCCAGCAGCGACACAGGGCATCCTAGCACAGATACGCAGTATTTT
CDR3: CASSDTGHPSTDTQYF

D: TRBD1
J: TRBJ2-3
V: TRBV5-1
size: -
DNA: TGCGCCAGCAGTCCCGGGACAGGAGTTTACGATACGCAGTATTTT
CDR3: CASSPGTGVYDTQYF

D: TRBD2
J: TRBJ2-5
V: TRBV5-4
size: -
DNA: TGTGCCAGCAGCTGGGGGACTAGCGGGGGAGAGACCCAGTACTTC
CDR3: CASSWGTSGGETQYF

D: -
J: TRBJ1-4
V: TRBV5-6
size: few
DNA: TGTGCCAGCAGCTTAAGACAGAATGAAAAACTGTTTTTT
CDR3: CASSLRQNEKLFF

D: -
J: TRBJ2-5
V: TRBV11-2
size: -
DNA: TGTGCCAGCAGCAGAGGGGGGGCTACTGAGACCCAGTACTTC
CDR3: CASSRGGATETQYF

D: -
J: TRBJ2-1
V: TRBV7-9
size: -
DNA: TGTGCCAGCGGAAGTTCGGGCAATGAGCAGTTCTTC
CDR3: CASGSSGNEQFF

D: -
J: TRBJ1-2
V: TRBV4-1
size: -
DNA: TGCGCCAGCAGCCATATGGCCAGAGCGGACTATGGCTACACCTTC
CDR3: CASSHMARADYGYTF

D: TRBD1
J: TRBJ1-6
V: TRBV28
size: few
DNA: TGTGCCAGCAGTCCTGGACAGGGGGCTAATTCACCCCTCCACTTT
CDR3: CASSPGQGANSPLHF

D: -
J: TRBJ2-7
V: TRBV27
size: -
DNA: TGTGCCAGCACTTGGGGCCACGAGCAGTACTTC
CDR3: CASTWGHEQYF

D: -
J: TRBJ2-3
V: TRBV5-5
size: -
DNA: TGTGCCAGCAGCTTGCTGACAGATACGCAGTATTTT
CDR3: CASSLLTDTQYF

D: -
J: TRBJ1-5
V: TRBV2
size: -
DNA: TGTGCCAGCAGTGACGAGGCGAATCAGCCCCAGCATTTT
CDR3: CASSDEANQPQHF

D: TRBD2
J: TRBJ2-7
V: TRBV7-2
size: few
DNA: TGTGCCAGCGGGTGGGGGGGAAGCTCCTACGAGCAGTACTTC
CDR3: CASGWGGSSYEQYF

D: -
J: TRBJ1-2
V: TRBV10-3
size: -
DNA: TGTGCCATCAGACCTCCGGGATCTAACTATGGCTACACCTTC
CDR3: CAIRPPGSNYGYTF

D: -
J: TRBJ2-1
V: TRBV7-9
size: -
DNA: TGTGCCAGCAGCTTAAGAGGGGGGGCCTCCTATGAGCAGTTCTTC
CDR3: CASSLRGGASYEQFF

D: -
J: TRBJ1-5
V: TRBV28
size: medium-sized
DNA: TGTGCCAGCAAGGGAGGTGAAAATAGCAATCAGCCCCAGCATTTT
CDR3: CASKGGENSNQPQHF

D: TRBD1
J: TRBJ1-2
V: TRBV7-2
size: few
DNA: TGTGCCAGCAGCCCCGGGACAGGCTTTGGCTACACCTTC
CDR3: CASSPGTGFGYTF

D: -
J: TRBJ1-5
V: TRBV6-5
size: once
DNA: TGTGCCAGCAGGCAAGACGACAGGTCGAATCAGCCCCAGCATTTT
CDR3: CASRQDDRSNQPQHF

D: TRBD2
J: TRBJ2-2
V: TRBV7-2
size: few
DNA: TGTGCCAGCAGGCGGAGCGGGGGGGTCACCGGGGAGCTGTTTTTT
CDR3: CASRRSGGVTGELFF

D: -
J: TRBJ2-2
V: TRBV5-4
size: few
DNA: TGTGCCAGCAGCTTGGGGACAGACACCGGGGAGCTGTTTTTT
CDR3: CASSLGTDTGELFF

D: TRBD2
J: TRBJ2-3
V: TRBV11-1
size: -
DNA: TGTGCCAGCAGCTTATTAGCGGGAGGCACAGATACGCAGTATTTT
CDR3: CASSLLAGGTDTQYF

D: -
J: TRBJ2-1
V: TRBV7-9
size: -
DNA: TGTGCCAGCAGCTCCCCCTGGGAGGACAATGAGCAGTTCTTC
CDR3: CASSSPWEDNEQFF

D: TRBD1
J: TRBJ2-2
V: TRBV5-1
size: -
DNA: TGCGCCAGCAGCTCAGGACAGGGGGCCACCGGGGAGCTGTTTTTT
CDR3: CASSSGQGATGELFF

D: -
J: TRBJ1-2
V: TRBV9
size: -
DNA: TGTGCCAGCAGCGGACAGGCTCAACCTAACTATGGCTACACCTTC
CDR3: CASSGQAQPNYGYTF

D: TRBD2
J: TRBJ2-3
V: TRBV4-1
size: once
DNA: TGCGCCAGCAGCCGCGTCCCACTAGCGGGGGGAGCTGTGGATACGCAGTATTTT
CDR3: CASSRVPLAGGAVDTQYF

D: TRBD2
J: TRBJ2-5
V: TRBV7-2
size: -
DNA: TGTGCCAGCAGCATACTACGGACTAGCGGAGAGACCCAGTACTTC
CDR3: CASSILRTSGETQYF